The 2 T cell receptor beta chains below come from one sample, sequenced in a study of T-cell memory formation after mild COVID-19. TCRdb reprocessed the 5' RACE reads with MiXCR, giving one entry per CDR3 protein. The table records under 300,000 distinct CDR3 sequences, about 15% of them present only once. Input material: PBMCs or a T cell subset sorted from them (not recorded which). These receptors originate from a young man who had mild COVID-19 (a few samples of this study predate the infection). Cell type and time point are not known.

The chain has TRBV7-2 and TRBJ1-2; 7 nucleotides line up with TRBD1. V shed 5 bases and J 4 bases; nucleotides not matched to a gene: 7. From germline, CDR1 is SGHTA and CDR2 FQGNSA. This CDR3 is 14 amino acids long. CDR3 DNA sequence: TGTGCCAGCAGCCAACGGACAGGCAGCTATGGCTACACCTTC. Translated: CASSQRTGSYGYTF.

J is TRBJ2-7 and V is TRBV11-2; the match to TRBD2 covers 13 bases. V was pared by 5 bases and J by 2 bases, with 6 bases of the junction left unmatched. This CDR3 is 16 amino acids long. Germline V gene lookup returns CDR1 SGHAT and CDR2 FQNNGV. The DNA for the CDR3 is TGTGCCAGCAGCCTGTCGGGACTAGCGGGGACCTACGAGCAGTACTTC. This sequence encodes CASSLSGLAGTYEQYF. The full variable domain, completed using reference TRBV11-2 and TRBJ2-7, is EAGVAQSPRYKIIEKRQSVAFWCNPISGHATLYWYQQILGQGPKLLIQFQNNGVVDDSQLPKDRFSAERLKGVDSTLKIQPAKLEDSAVYLCASSLSGLAGTYEQYFGPGTRLTVT.